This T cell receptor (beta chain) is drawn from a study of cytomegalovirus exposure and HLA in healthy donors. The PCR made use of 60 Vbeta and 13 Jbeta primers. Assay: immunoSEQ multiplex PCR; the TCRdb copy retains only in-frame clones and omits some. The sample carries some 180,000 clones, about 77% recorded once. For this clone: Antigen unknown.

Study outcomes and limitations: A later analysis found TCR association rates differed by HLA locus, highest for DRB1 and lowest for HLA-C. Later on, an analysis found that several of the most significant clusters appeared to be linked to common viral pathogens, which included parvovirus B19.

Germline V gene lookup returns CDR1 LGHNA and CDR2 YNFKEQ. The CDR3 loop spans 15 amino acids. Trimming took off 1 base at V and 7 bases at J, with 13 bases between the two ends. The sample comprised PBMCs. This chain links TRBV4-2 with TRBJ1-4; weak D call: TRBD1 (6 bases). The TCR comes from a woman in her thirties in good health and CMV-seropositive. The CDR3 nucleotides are TGTGCCAGCAGCCAAGTTCTGGGGGCGCGTGAAAAACTGTTTTTT. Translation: CASSQVLGAREKLFF.